This T cell receptor (beta chain) was sequenced in a study of early T cells in non-severe SARS-CoV-2 infection. Trimming removed 1 base from V and 9 bases from J, with 13 bases in between. Germline V CDR1 and CDR2: MGHDK, SYGVNS. This CDR3 is 14 amino acids long. TCRdb passed the 5' RACE reads through MiXCR, listing each CDR3 protein once. Of approximately 77,000 distinct CDR3 sequences in the sample, more than 4% were seen once. This clonotype occurred many times. This sample comprised whole blood, obtained at baseline. This receptor was obtained from an adult who was a healthcare worker with PCR-confirmed SARS-CoV-2 infection or an uninfected control (not recorded which). The genes are TRBV25-1 and TRBJ2-1; no definite D call. The CDR3 region is CASSEFSPGIEQFF. The CDR3 DNA follows: TGTGCCAGCAGTGAATTCTCACCTGGGATTGAGCAGTTCTTC. The full variable domain, completed using reference TRBV25-1 and TRBJ2-1, is EADIYQTPRYLVIGTGKKITLECSQTMGHDKMYWYQQDPGMELHLIHYSYGVNSTEKGDLSSESTVSRIRTEHFPLTLESARPSHTSQYLCASSEFSPGIEQFFGPGTRLTVL.